These 27 T cell receptor beta chains share one sample of origin, sequenced in a study of early T cells in non-severe SARS-CoV-2 infection. Each CDR3 protein is one row after TCRdb ran MiXCR on the 5' RACE reads. The sample contains 66,000 or so distinct CDR3 sequences, 13% of which appear only once. The source material was whole blood. These receptors were taken from an adult who was a healthcare worker with PCR-confirmed SARS-CoV-2 infection or an uninfected control (not recorded which).

Many counts were recorded for this clonotype. CDR3 amino acids: CASSFSGTGSSYNSPLHF. The CDR3 bases are TGTGCCAGCAGCTTTTCCGGGACAGGGAGCTCCTATAATTCACCCCTCCACTTT. The gene calls are TRBV7-3 and TRBJ1-6; TRBD1 aligns across 9 bases. The germline gives CDR1 SGHTA, CDR2 FQGTGA. The CDR3 loop spans 18 amino acids. V shed 3 bases, J shed 0 bases, and the junction held 6 bases outside the gene matches. Looking up the rest from reference TRBV7-3 and TRBJ1-6 gives the full variable domain: GAGVSQTPSNKVTEKGKYVELRCDPISGHTALYWYRQSLGQGPEFLIYFQGTGAADDSGLPNDRFFAVRPEGSVSTLKIQRTERGDSAVYLCASSFSGTGSSYNSPLHFGNGTRLTVT.

Ten or more counts support this clonotype. The chain couples TRBV5-8 to TRBJ2-7; no clear D gene. Trimming removed 1 base from V and 5 bases from J, with 10 bases in between. The CDR3 length is 13 residues. From germline, CDR1 is SGHTS and CDR2 YDEGEE. The CDR3 nucleotides read TGTGCCAGCAGCTTGTGGGCCGAGAACGAGCAGTACTTC. Translation gives CASSLWAENEQYF. Based on the CDR3 plus reference TRBV5-8 and TRBJ2-7, the full variable domain is EAGVTQSPTHLIKTRGQQATLRCSPISGHTSVYWYQQALGLGLQFLLWYDEGEERNRGNFPPRFSGRQFPNYSSELNVNALELEDSALYLCASSLWAENEQYFGPGTRLTVT.

This clonotype appeared many times. The V and J genes are TRBV6-6 and TRBJ2-5; a possible D gene is TRBD2 (6 bases). V dropped 5 bases and J dropped 7 bases, with 8 bases sitting between them. The CDR3 is 11 residues long. From germline, CDR1 is MNHNY and CDR2 SVGAGI (reference sequence). CDR3 DNA sequence: TGTGCCAGCAGTCAGGGAGGGACCCAGTACTTC. Amino acid sequence: CASSQGGTQYF.

V gene TRBV7-2 combines with J gene TRBJ2-1, with D tentatively TRBD2 (5 bases). This CDR3 has 14 residues. CDR1 SGHTA and CDR2 FQGNSA come from the germline V gene. Trimming took 2 bases from V and 7 from J, leaving 12 bases between them. The CDR3 is CASSLRGSRNEQFF. CDR3 nucleotide sequence: TGTGCCAGCAGCTTACGAGGGTCGCGGAATGAGCAGTTCTTC.

In this sample, this clonotype turned up a few times. The chain is built from TRBV19 and TRBJ2-1; D perhaps matches TRBD2 (6 bases). Germline V gene sequence: CDR1 LNHDA, CDR2 SQIVND (reference sequence). The CDR3 is 17 residues long. V lost 0 bases and J lost 8, with 20 bases in between. For the CDR3, the DNA is TGTGCCAGTAGTATAGATCTGTTTACGGGAGATTTGGATGAGCAGTTCTTC. Residues: CASSIDLFTGDLDEQFF.

There are many counts of this clonotype. The gene calls are TRBV7-2 and TRBJ1-1; 7 bases are shared with TRBD1. Germline CDR1 is SGHTA and CDR2 is FQGNSA. The CDR3 length is 15 residues. Losses at the gene ends were 1 base for V and 5 bases for J; bases not matched to a gene: 7. CDR3 in DNA: TGTGCCAGCAGCTTAGGACCGGGACAGCAAACTGAAGCTTTCTTT. Translating gives CASSLGPGQQTEAFF. Looking up the rest from reference TRBV7-2 and TRBJ1-1 gives the full variable domain: GAGVSQSPSNKVTEKGKDVELRCDPISGHTALYWYRQSLGQGLEFLIYFQGNSAPDKSGLPSDRFSAERTGGSVSTLTIQRTQQEDSAVYLCASSLGPGQQTEAFFGQGTRLTVV.

This sequence joins TRBV11-2 and TRBJ1-1; TRBD1 aligns across 7 bases. CDR3 length: 15 residues. Germline CDR1 reads SGHAT; CDR2 reads FQNNGV. Trimming cost V 3 bases and J 0 bases; bases outside gene matches: 4. The CDR3: CASSFRTGLNTEAFF. In nucleotides, the CDR3 is TGTGCCAGCAGCTTCCGGACAGGACTGAACACTGAAGCTTTCTTT.

The table lists this clonotype with many counts. The chain links TRBV2 to TRBJ2-2; 10 bases are a match to TRBD2. Germline lookup yields CDR1 SNHLY and CDR2 FYNNEI. After removal of 9 bases from V and 4 bases from J, the junction contained 5 bases not matched to a gene. The CDR3 has 14 residues. This CDR3 reads CASLAGEGTGELFF. The CDR3 coding sequence is TGTGCCAGTCTAGCGGGAGAGGGCACCGGGGAGCTGTTTTTT.

This clonotype was picked up many times. The V gene is TRBV5-4, the J gene TRBJ2-3; TRBD2 agrees at 10 bases. Unmatched junction bases numbered 6, after V lost 4 bases and J lost 1 base. The CDR3 has 16 amino acids. Per the germline V gene, CDR1 is SGHNT and CDR2 is YYREEE (reference sequence). The CDR3 loop is CASSGFTSGGTDTQYF. The CDR3 nucleotides read TGTGCCAGCAGCGGTTTTACTAGCGGGGGCACAGATACGCAGTATTTT.

This clonotype was seen many times. The chain has TRBV6-5 and TRBJ1-2; D is unclear. V lost 6 bases, J lost 5 bases, and 10 bases lay in between. Germline CDR1 and CDR2: MNHEY and SVGAGI. CDR3 length: 12 amino acids. This CDR3 is CASSPAAYGYTF. The CDR3 DNA is TGTGCCAGCAGCCCCGCCGCATATGGCTACACCTTC.

The chain couples TRBV9 to TRBJ2-3, with a weak D call TRBD2 (6 bases). Trimming removed 4 bases at V and 4 bases at J, with 13 bases between. The CDR3 sequence is 14 residues long. Germline V CDR1 and CDR2: SGDLS, YYNGEE. The CDR3 DNA reads TGTGCCAGCAGCCCCGGAGGGGTGGCAGATACGCAGTATTTT. Encoded protein: CASSPGGVADTQYF.

This clonotype was seen a handful of times. J is TRBJ2-1 and V is TRBV9, with D maybe TRBD2 (6 bases). This CDR3 is 17 amino acids long. Deletions cut 0 bases from V and 5 bases from J, with 18 bases between. Germline V lookup: CDR1 SGDLS, CDR2 YYNGEE. CDR3 DNA sequence: TGTGCCAGCAGCGTAGCCATTAGGTCCGGCGGGGACAATGAGCAGTTCTTC. Encoded protein: CASSVAIRSGGDNEQFF.

This clonotype was seen ten or more times. The chain recombines TRBV20-1 with TRBJ2-7; 8 bases line up with TRBD2. Trimming at V came to 6 bases and at J to 0 bases, leaving 13 bases not matched to a gene. Germline-derived CDR1 and CDR2 are DFQATT and SNEGSKA (reference sequence). The CDR3 length is 16 residues. CDR3 protein: CSAPRLGGRSSYEQYF. In DNA, the CDR3 is TGCAGTGCCCCCCGCCTGGGCGGGAGGAGCTCCTACGAGCAGTACTTC.

In this sample, this clonotype turned up many times. The chain joins TRBV28 to TRBJ1-1, with D possibly TRBD1 on 5 matching bases. Germline V gene lookup returns CDR1 MDHEN and CDR2 SYDVKM. The CDR3 totals 14 residues. The ends were cut back, 6 bases at V and 6 bases at J, with 17 bases in the middle. CDR3 nucleotides: TGTGCCAGCAGCCAACGGGGCGGGAGCGCTGAAGCTTTCTTT. Its translation is CASSQRGGSAEAFF.

In this sample, this clonotype turned up a few times. The chain employs TRBV7-8 and TRBJ2-1; the match to TRBD2 covers 7 bases. Germline values: CDR1 SGHVS, CDR2 FQNEAQ. V was pared by 2 bases and J by 7 bases, with 8 bases of the junction left unmatched. The CDR3 is made up of 15 amino acids. This CDR3 is CASSLRGRAPNEQFF. CDR3 coding DNA: TGTGCCAGCAGCTTACGGGGGAGGGCCCCTAATGAGCAGTTCTTC.

This clonotype came up many times. The chain has TRBV5-1 and TRBJ2-3; 12 bases align to TRBD2. The CDR3 runs to 14 residues. Trimming at V came to 7 bases and at J to 4 bases, leaving 4 bases not matched to a gene. Germline V gives CDR1 SGHRS, CDR2 YFSETQ. This chain's CDR3 is CASALAGGSDTQYF. The CDR3 DNA follows: TGCGCCAGCGCACTAGCGGGAGGTTCAGATACGCAGTATTTT.

This clonotype was counted a few times. The chain carries TRBV7-6 and TRBJ2-3; 9 bases agree with TRBD2. The germline V gene has CDR1 SGHVS and CDR2 FNYEAQ. V dropped 1 base and J dropped 2; count of bases not matched to a gene: 4. The CDR3 has 16 amino acids. CDR3 DNA: TGTGCCAGCAGCTTAGGCGCTAGCGGGAACACAGATACGCAGTATTTT. This codes for CASSLGASGNTDTQYF.

This clonotype turned up a few times. This chain connects TRBV19 to TRBJ1-2; perhaps TRBD1 as D (5 bases). The V gene lost 5 bases and the J gene lost 4 bases, with 17 bases spanning the gap. The V gene's germline CDR1 is LNHDA and CDR2 SQIVND (reference sequence). The CDR3 is made up of 15 amino acids. The CDR3: CASSASTQGPYGYTF. The DNA for the CDR3 is TGTGCCAGTAGTGCTTCCACCCAGGGTCCCTATGGCTACACCTTC.

This chain links TRBV7-6 with TRBJ2-1; 12 positions match TRBD2. The germline gives CDR1 SGHVS, CDR2 FNYEAQ. The CDR3 has 16 amino acids. After removal of 5 bases from V and 2 bases from J, the junction contained 4 bases not matched to a gene. DNA for the CDR3: TGTGCCAGCAGCCTGGGACTAGCGGGTACCTACAATGAGCAGTTCTTC. It codes for CASSLGLAGTYNEQFF.

This clonotype was seen a handful of times. This chain links TRBV7-9 with TRBJ1-5; D gene uncertain. V dropped 4 bases and J dropped 0 bases, with 10 bases sitting between them. The CDR3 runs 15 residues. The V gene's germline CDR1 is SEHNR and CDR2 FQNEAQ (reference sequence). CDR3: CASSSDSYSNQPQHF. The CDR3 coding sequence is TGTGCCAGCAGCTCCGACTCGTATAGCAATCAGCCCCAGCATTTT.

This clonotype was picked up many times. The V gene is TRBV7-8, the J gene TRBJ2-7; 7 bases map to TRBD1. CDR3 length equals 14 residues. CDR1 and CDR2 from the germline V gene are SGHVS and FQNEAQ. Unmatched junction bases numbered 7, after V lost 6 bases and J lost 2 bases. The CDR3 here is CASRGTASPYEQYF. The CDR3 nucleotides read TGTGCCAGCAGAGGGACAGCGAGCCCCTACGAGCAGTACTTC.

This clonotype was seen many times. The chain's CDR3 is CASSYRGGATGTEAFF. The CDR3 region has the DNA TGTGCCAGCAGTTATCGCGGGGGCGCGACGGGGACTGAAGCTTTCTTT. The V and J genes are TRBV27 and TRBJ1-1; TRBD1 might be the D (6 bases). The CDR3 length is 16 residues. Trimming pared 4 bases from V and 5 bases from J, leaving 20 bases between. Germline V gene sequence: CDR1 MNHEY, CDR2 SMNVEV (reference sequence).

Ten or more counts support this clonotype. The CDR3 bases are TGTGCCAGCAGCGTAGGTAGGCCCGCGTCTAATGAAAAACTGTTTTTT. It translates to CASSVGRPASNEKLFF. The chain carries TRBV9 and TRBJ1-4; no clear D. V lost 0 bases to trimming and J lost 3 bases, with 12 bases between them. The germline V gene encodes CDR1 SGDLS and CDR2 YYNGEE. The CDR3 length is 16 residues. Looking up the rest from reference TRBV9 and TRBJ1-4 gives the full variable domain: DSGVTQTPKHLITATGQRVTLRCSPRSGDLSVYWYQQSLDQGLQFLIQYYNGEERAKGNILERFSAQQFPDLHSELNLSSLELGDSALYFCASSVGRPASNEKLFFGSGTQLSVL.

This clonotype was detected many times. The genes are TRBV3-1 and TRBJ1-1, with TRBD1 matching 9 bases. V lost 1 base to trimming and J lost 10 bases; unmatched junction nucleotides: 7. Germline values: CDR1 LGHDT, CDR2 YNNKEL (reference sequence). CDR3 size: 14 residues. CDR3 nucleotides: TGTGCCAGCAGCCAAGTACAGGGGGCTGTTACAGCTTTCTTT. It yields the protein CASSQVQGAVTAFF.

This clonotype was detected a few times. The chain combines TRBV5-1 with TRBJ2-1; TRBD1 agrees at 8 bases. The length of the CDR3 is 14 residues. Germline loops: CDR1 SGHRS, CDR2 YFSETQ. V lost 3 bases, J lost 9 bases, and 8 bases stayed unmatched. The CDR3 is CASSSGQGRGEQFF. As DNA, the CDR3 is TGCGCCAGCAGCTCCGGACAGGGAAGGGGTGAGCAGTTCTTC.

This clonotype was seen only a few times. The gene calls are TRBV9 and TRBJ2-7; 8 nucleotides match TRBD1. Germline V gene sequence: CDR1 SGDLS, CDR2 YYNGEE. This CDR3 is 16 amino acids long. V lost 4 bases and J lost 5; bases outside the gene matches: 14. The CDR3 DNA reads TGTGCCAGCAGCCCCTCGACGGACAGGGAACGCCACGAGCAGTACTTC. This gives the protein CASSPSTDRERHEQYF.

Turning to this clonotype: A read error may be the cause here, since a much bigger clone is one base away. The chain combines TRBV28 with TRBJ2-7, with D uncertain. CDR1 and CDR2 (germline): MDHEN, SYDVKM. The CDR3 covers 12 residues. Trimming pared 7 bases from V and 3 bases from J, leaving 10 bases between. CDR3 nucleotide sequence: TGTGCCAGCAACCAGTCTCGCTACGAGCAGTACTTC. Its protein is CASNQSRYEQYF.